This is a list of T cell receptor beta chains from one sample in a study of tumor-infiltrating lymphocytes in primary liver carcinoma. TCRdb reanalysed the multiplex PCR reads using MiXCR and keeps one entry per CDR3 protein. This table has about 300,000 distinct CDR3 sequences, about 60% appearing once. Material for sequencing was peripheral blood. Receptors originate from a man between 40 and 49 years old with primary liver carcinoma and hepatitis B virus infection. CDR3s include the opening cysteine and the closing phenylalanine or tryptophan. Fields, in order: D gene, CDR3 length, J gene, clone size, V gene, CDR3 DNA, CDR3 protein. A D gene is named only where the DNA matches it firmly. Clone sizes are given selectively: once, few, many, or a class where the clone is expanded.

>-|13|TRBJ2-1|many|TRBV5-5
TGTGCCAGCAGCCCCGGACCCTACAATGAGCAGTTCTTC
CASSPGPYNEQFF
>TRBD1|16|TRBJ2-5|-|TRBV11-2
TGTGCCAGCAGCTTAGACGGGGCAGGGGGTGGAGAGACCCAGTACTTC
CASSLDGAGGGETQYF
>TRBD2|17|TRBJ2-2|-|TRBV5-1
TGCGCCAGCGATCCGGGAGGTGGGAGCGGGAATACCGGGGAGCTGTTTTTT
CASDPGGGSGNTGELFF
>-|14|TRBJ2-2|-|TRBV6-1
TGTACCAGCGTGACGGCGAGGGCCACCGGTGAGCTGTTTTTT
CTSVTARATGELFF
>-|15|TRBJ2-1|-|TRBV5-1
TGCGCCAGCAGCACCGCGGGACTCCCTAACAATGAGCAGTTCTTC
CASSTAGLPNNEQFF
>-|12|TRBJ2-7|few|TRBV7-8
TGTGCCAGCAGCTTAAGGTGGAAAGAGCAGTACTTC
CASSLRWKEQYF
>-|18|TRBJ2-1|-|TRBV6-5
TGTGCCTGCAGTTACTCGAGTTCTAGCGAGAGGGGTTACAATGAGCAGTTCTTC
CACSYSSSSERGYNEQFF
>-|13|TRBJ2-7|-|TRBV5-1
TGCGCCAGGAGCTTGGCGGTGGGAGGCGAGCAGTACTTC
CARSLAVGGEQYF
>-|14|TRBJ1-5|-|TRBV6-2/TRBV6-3
TGTGCCAGCAGTTGCTCGGGGGGGAATCAGCCCCAGCATTTT
CASSCSGGNQPQHF
>TRBD1|17|TRBJ2-5|many|TRBV5-6
TGTGCCAGCAGCTTGCTGGCCGGGACAGGGAACCAAGAGACCCAGTACTTC
CASSLLAGTGNQETQYF
>-|16|TRBJ2-2|once|TRBV6-2/TRBV6-3
TGTGCCAGCAGTTACTCTGCGGGAACGGACACCGGGGAGCTGTCTTTT
CASSYSAGTDTGELSF
>-|15|TRBJ2-2|-|TRBV5-1
TGCGCCAGCAGCATCGACGGCTCGAACACCGGGGAGCTGTTTTTT
CASSIDGSNTGELFF
>-|12|TRBJ2-7|many|TRBV6-2/TRBV6-3
TGTGCCAGCAGTTCGGAATCCTACGAGCAGTACTTC
CASSSESYEQYF
>TRBD1|14|TRBJ1-3|few|TRBV29-1
TGCAGCGTAGCCGACAGGGGAGCTGGAAACACCATATATTTT
CSVADRGAGNTIYF
>TRBD2|15|TRBJ2-7|many|TRBV6-1
TGTGCCAGCAGTGGCGGGAGTGGAATCTTCTACGAGCAGTACTTC
CASSGGSGIFYEQYF
>-|14|TRBJ2-5|-|TRBV7-9
TGTTCCAGCGGCCGGGAGGGGGCAGGAGAGACCCAGTACTTC
CSSGREGAGETQYF
>-|12|TRBJ2-1|-|TRBV11-1
TGTGCCTGCAGCGAGGTAGTGGATAAGCAGTTCTTC
CACSEVVDKQFF
>-|11|TRBJ2-1|once|TRBV2
TGTGCCGGCAGTCCTCTTCCTGAGCAGTTCTTC
CAGSPLPEQFF
>TRBD2|19|TRBJ2-7|-|TRBV11-2
TGTGCCAACAGCCCTGTGAGGAGGAGTAGAGGACTAGCGGTGTACGAGCAGTACTTC
CANSPVRRSRGLAVYEQYF
>-|14|TRBJ1-6|-|TRBV6-6
TGTGCCAACAATACCCATGGGGCAAGTTCACCCCTCCACTTT
CANNTHGASSPLHF
>TRBD2|16|TRBJ2-7|many|TRBV5-4
TGTGCCAGCAGCTTGGAGCCTAGCGGGAGCTCCTACGAGCAGTACTTC
CASSLEPSGSSYEQYF
>TRBD1|16|TRBJ2-5|few|TRBV13
TGTGCCAGCAGCCTAGGGACAGGGGGCGGATCAGAGACCCAGTACTTC
CASSLGTGGGSETQYF
>TRBD1|14|TRBJ1-2|-|TRBV6-5
TGTGCCATCAGGTCCTCCGGGACAGACTATGGCTACACCTTC
CAIRSSGTDYGYTF